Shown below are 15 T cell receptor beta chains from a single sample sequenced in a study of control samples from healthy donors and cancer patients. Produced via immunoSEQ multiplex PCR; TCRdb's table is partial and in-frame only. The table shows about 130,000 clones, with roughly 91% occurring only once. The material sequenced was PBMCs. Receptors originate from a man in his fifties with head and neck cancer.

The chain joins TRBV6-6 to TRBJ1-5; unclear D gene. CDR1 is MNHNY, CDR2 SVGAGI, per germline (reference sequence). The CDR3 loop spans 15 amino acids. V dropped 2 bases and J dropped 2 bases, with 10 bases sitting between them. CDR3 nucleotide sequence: TGTGCCAGCAGTTACATGGAAGCGGGCAATCAGCCCCAGCATTTT. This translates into CASSYMEAGNQPQHF.

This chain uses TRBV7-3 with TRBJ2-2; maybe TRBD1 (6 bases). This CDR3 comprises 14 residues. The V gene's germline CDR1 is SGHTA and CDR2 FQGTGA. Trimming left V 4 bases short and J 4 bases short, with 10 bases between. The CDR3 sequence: CASSSGHTTGELFF. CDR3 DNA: TGTGCCAGCAGCTCGGGACATACCACCGGGGAGCTGTTTTTT.

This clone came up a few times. The DNA for the CDR3 is TGTGCCAGCTCACCACCCACAGGGCTCGGAAACACCATATATTTT. Protein sequence: CASSPPTGLGNTIYF. This chain uses TRBV18 with TRBJ1-3, with D possibly being TRBD1 (6 bases). The CDR3 totals 15 residues. V was clipped by 0 bases and J by 4 bases, with 10 bases between them. The germline V gene encodes CDR1 KGHSH and CDR2 LQKENI. The full variable domain, completed using reference TRBV18 and TRBJ1-3, is NAGVMQNPRHLVRRRGQEARLRCSPMKGHSHVYWYRQLPEEGLKFMVYLQKENIIDESGMPKERFSAEFPKEGPSILRIQQVVRGDSAAYFCASSPPTGLGNTIYFGEGSWLTVV.

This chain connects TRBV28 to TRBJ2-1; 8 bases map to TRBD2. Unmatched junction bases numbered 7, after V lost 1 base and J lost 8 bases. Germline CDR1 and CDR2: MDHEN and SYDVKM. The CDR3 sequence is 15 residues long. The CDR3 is CASSLSGGGRHEQFF. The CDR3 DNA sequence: TGTGCCAGCAGTTTATCGGGCGGGGGGAGGCATGAGCAGTTCTTC.

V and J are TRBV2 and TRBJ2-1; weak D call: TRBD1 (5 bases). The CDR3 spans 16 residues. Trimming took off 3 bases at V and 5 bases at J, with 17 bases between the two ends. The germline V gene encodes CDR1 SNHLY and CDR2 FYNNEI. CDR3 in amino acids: CASSDRQINLNNEQFF. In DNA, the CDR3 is TGTGCCAGCAGTGATAGACAGATTAATTTAAACAATGAGCAGTTCTTC.

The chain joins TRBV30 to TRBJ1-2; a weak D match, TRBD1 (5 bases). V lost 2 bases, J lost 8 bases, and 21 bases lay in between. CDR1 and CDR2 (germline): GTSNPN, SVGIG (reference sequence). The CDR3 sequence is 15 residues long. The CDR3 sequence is CAWSPQAVVTMGYTF. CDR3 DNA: TGTGCCTGGAGTCCACAGGCAGTGGTAACTATGGGCTACACCTTC. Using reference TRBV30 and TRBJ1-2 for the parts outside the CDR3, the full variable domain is SQTIHQWPATLVQPVGSPLSLECTVEGTSNPNLYWYRQAAGRGLQLLFYSVGIGQISSEVPQNLSASRPQDRQFILSSKKLLLSDSGFYLCAWSPQAVVTMGYTFGSGTRLTVV.

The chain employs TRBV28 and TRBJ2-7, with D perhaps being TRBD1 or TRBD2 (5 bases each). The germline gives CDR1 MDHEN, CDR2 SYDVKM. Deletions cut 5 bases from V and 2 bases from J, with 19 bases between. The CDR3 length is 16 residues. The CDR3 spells CASSLTGTLGAYEQYF. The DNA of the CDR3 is TGTGCCAGCAGTCTTACCGGGACCCTCGGGGCCTACGAGCAGTACTTC.

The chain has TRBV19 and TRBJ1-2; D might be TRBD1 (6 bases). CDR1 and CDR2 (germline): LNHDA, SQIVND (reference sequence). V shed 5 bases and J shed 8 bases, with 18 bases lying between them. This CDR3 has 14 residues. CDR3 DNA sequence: TGTGCCAGTAGTGGTGGTGTAGGGGGTTCGGGCTACACCTTC. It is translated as CASSGGVGGSGYTF.

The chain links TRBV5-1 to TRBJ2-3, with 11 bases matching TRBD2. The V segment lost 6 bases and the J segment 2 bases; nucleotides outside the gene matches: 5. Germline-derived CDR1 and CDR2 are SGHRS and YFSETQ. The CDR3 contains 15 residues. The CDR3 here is CASTTSGGVTDTQYF. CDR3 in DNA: TGCGCCAGCACCACTAGCGGGGGTGTCACAGATACGCAGTATTTT.

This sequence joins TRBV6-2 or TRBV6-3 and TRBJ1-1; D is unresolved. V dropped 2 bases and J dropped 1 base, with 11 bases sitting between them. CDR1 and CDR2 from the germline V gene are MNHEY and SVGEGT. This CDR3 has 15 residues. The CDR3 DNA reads TGTGCCAGCAGTTACGGTTTTACGGGGAACACTGAAGCTTTCTTT. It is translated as CASSYGFTGNTEAFF.

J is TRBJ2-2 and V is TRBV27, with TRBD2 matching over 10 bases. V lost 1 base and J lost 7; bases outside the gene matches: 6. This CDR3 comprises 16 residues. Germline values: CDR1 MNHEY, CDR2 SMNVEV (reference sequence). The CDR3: CASSLYKRGGLGELFF. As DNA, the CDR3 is TGTGCCAGCAGTTTATATAAGCGGGGGGGCCTCGGGGAGCTGTTTTTT.

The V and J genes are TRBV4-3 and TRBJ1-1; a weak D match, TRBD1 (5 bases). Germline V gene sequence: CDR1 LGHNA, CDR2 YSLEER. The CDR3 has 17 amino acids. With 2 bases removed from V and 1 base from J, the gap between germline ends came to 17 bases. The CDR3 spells CASSQQTGARRNTEAFF. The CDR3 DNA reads TGCGCCAGCAGCCAACAAACCGGGGCCAGGAGGAACACTGAAGCTTTCTTT.

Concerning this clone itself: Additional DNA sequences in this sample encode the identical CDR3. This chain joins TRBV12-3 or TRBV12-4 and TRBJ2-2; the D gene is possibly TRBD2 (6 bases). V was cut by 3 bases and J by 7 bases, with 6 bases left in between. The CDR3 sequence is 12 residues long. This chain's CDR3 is CASSLGGGELFF. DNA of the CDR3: TGTGCCAGCAGTTTGGGGGGCGGGGAGCTGTTTTTT.

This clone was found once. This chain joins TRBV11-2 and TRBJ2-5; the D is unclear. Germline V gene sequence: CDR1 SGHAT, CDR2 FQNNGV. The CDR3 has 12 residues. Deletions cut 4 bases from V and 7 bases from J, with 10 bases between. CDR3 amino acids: CASSSTGLTQYF. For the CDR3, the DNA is TGTGCCAGCAGCTCCACCGGATTGACCCAGTACTTC.

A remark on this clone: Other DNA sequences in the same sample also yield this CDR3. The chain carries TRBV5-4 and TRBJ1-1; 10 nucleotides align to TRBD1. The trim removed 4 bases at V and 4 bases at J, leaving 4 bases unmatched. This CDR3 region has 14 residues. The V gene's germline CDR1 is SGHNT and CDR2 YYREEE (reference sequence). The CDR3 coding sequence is TGTGCCAGCAGCACCCGGACAGGGGGCACTGAAGCTTTCTTT. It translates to CASSTRTGGTEAFF.